A selection of T cell receptor beta chains follows, all from one sample in a study of OX40 agonist ivuxolimab in advanced cancers. The method was immunoSEQ multiplex PCR; TCRdb's version includes in-frame clones alone and lacks a portion of them. The table has 50,000 to 70,000 clones, 86% seen once. Specimen: CD4+ or CD8+ T cells sorted from blood, collected in a trial of the OX40 agonist ivuxolimab. The origin of the receptors is an adult with an advanced solid tumor such as melanoma, head and neck, liver or kidney cancer. CDR3s include the opening cysteine and the closing phenylalanine or tryptophan. Fields, in order: clone size, J gene, D gene, V gene, CDR3 DNA, CDR3 protein. D genes are given only for firm matches. Size tells how often a clone was seen (once, few, many) or the class of an expanded clone, and some rows leave it out.

- | TRBJ2-7 | TRBD1 | TRBV6-5 | TGTGCCAGCAGTGTTTATGGGACAGGTCACTACGAGCAGTACTTC | CASSVYGTGHYEQYF
- | TRBJ1-2 | TRBD1 | TRBV29-1 | TGCAGCGTTGAGGGACAGGGGGCTTGCACCTTC | CSVEGQGACTF
- | TRBJ1-2 | - | TRBV27 | TGTGCCAGCAGGGGACGGGGGGGAGGCTATGGCTACACCTTC | CASRGRGGGYGYTF
- | TRBJ2-5 | TRBD2 | TRBV19 | TGTGCCAGTACCTCAACCCCCCTAGCGGGAGGTGGGGAGACCCAGTACTTC | CASTSTPLAGGGETQYF
few | TRBJ2-2 | - | TRBV29-1 | TGCAGCGTTGAAGCTAGGGGGAGCACCGGGGAGCTGTTTTTT | CSVEARGSTGELFF
- | TRBJ1-1 | TRBD1 | TRBV5-1 | TGCGCCAGCAGCCCAGAGGGGGCTGGCACTGAAGCTTTCTTT | CASSPEGAGTEAFF
- | TRBJ2-7 | TRBD2 | TRBV5-4 | TGTGCCAGCAGCTTGTTTAGTGCGGGAGGGCTACCCTACGAGCAGTACTTC | CASSLFSAGGLPYEQYF
few | TRBJ2-7 | - | TRBV5-1 | TGCGCCAGCAGCTTTTCTTCCGAACTAGCCTACAGCTCCTACGAGCAGTACTTC | CASSFSSELAYSSYEQYF
- | TRBJ2-7 | TRBD1 | TRBV28 | TGTGCCAGCAGACCCCCAGGGGGCAGGAACGAGCAGTACTTC | CASRPPGGRNEQYF
- | TRBJ1-6 | TRBD1 | TRBV30 | TGTGCCTGGAGTGGAGGGGGCCTTTGGGATTCACCCCTCCACTTT | CAWSGGGLWDSPLHF